The rows below give T cell receptor beta chains drawn from one sample of a study of shared clonotypes between healthy human individuals. Repertoires were generated with immunoSEQ multiplex PCR, while TCRdb's copy carries only in-frame clones and drops some. The profile shows fewer than 1 million clones, 90% to 97% of them singletons. The specimen was naive CD8+ T cells sorted from blood. The receptors were gathered from a man between 25 and 39 years old in good health. Each CDR3 is given with its conserved first and last residue. The D gene is left open where the match is weak. The size field is filled for only some rows; it gives once, few, many or a size class.

.,TRBD1,TRBJ2-7,TRBV6-5,TGTGCCAGCAGTTACGGGACAGGGGGAATCTACGAGCAGTACTTC,CASSYGTGGIYEQYF
.,TRBD2,TRBJ2-5,TRBV27,TGTGCCAGCAGTTTATCGCCCTGGACTAGACGCGAGACCCAGTACTTC,CASSLSPWTRRETQYF
once,.,TRBJ2-7,TRBV4-1,TGCGCCAGCAGCCAAGGCCTAGCAGGGTCCTACGAGCAGTACTTC,CASSQGLAGSYEQYF
once,.,TRBJ2-1,TRBV7-2,TGTGCCAGCAGCTTGGAGGGCCGGTTGGATGAGCAGTTCTTC,CASSLEGRLDEQFF
.,.,TRBJ2-2,TRBV9,TGTGCCAGCAGCGTATGGCAGACGAACACCGGGGAGCTGTTTTTT,CASSVWQTNTGELFF
.,TRBD1,TRBJ2-7,TRBV6-5,TGTGCCAGCAGTTACGCAGGGGGTTCCTACGAGCAGTACTTC,CASSYAGGSYEQYF
.,.,TRBJ2-7,TRBV9,TGTGCCAGCAGCGCGTTCGACGGGAGCTACGAGCAGTACTTC,CASSAFDGSYEQYF
.,.,TRBJ2-3,TRBV20-1,TGCAGTGCTATGGAGGATACGCAGTATTTT,CSAMEDTQYF
.,TRBD2,TRBJ2-5,TRBV10-1,TGCGCCAGCAGTAAGACTAGCGGGGGTCAAGAGACCCAGTACTTC,CASSKTSGGQETQYF
once,.,TRBJ2-1,TRBV14,TGTGCCAGCAGCCAAGCTATTACCGAAAGGTACAATGAGCAGTTCTTC,CASSQAITERYNEQFF
.,.,TRBJ1-1,TRBV28,TGTGCCAGCAGAGGGACAACAGGGTCTGCCACTGAAGCTTTCTTT,CASRGTTGSATEAFF
.,.,TRBJ2-5,TRBV27,TGTGCCAGCAGTTTACTCGGCAGTCAAGAGACCCAGTACTTC,CASSLLGSQETQYF
.,.,TRBJ2-1,TRBV9,TGTGCCAGCAGCGTAGAGGGGGGTCCACAGTTCTTC,CASSVEGGPQFF
.,.,TRBJ1-1,TRBV5-6,TGTGCCAGCAGCCGAGGGGTTTACACTGAAGCTTTCTTT,CASSRGVYTEAFF
.,TRBD1,TRBJ2-1,TRBV29-1,TGCAGCGTTGAACCAGGACAGGGATACAATGAGCAGTTCTTC,CSVEPGQGYNEQFF
.,.,TRBJ2-1,TRBV4-2,TGTGCCAGCAGCCAATACGGAAGCTCCTACAATGAGCAGTTCTTC,CASSQYGSSYNEQFF
once,.,TRBJ1-2,TRBV30,TGTGCCTGGGGTGATGGCTACACCTTC,CAWGDGYTF
.,TRBD2,TRBJ2-1,TRBV4-3,TGCGCCAGCAGCCAAGGACTAGCGGGAGGAAGAGAGCAGTTCTTC,CASSQGLAGGREQFF
once,.,TRBJ2-1,TRBV29-1,TGCAGCGTTGAAGGGTTAGAATCCTCCTACAATGAGCAGTTCTTC,CSVEGLESSYNEQFF
.,TRBD1,TRBJ2-3,TRBV11-2,TGTGCCAGCAGCACGTTCAGGGACAGGGAATCCACAGATACGCAGTATTTT,CASSTFRDRESTDTQYF
.,TRBD2,TRBJ2-2,TRBV11-3,TGTGCCAGCAGCTTTAGCGGGAGCGGAACCGGGGAGCTGTTTTTT,CASSFSGSGTGELFF
.,TRBD1,TRBJ2-7,TRBV11-3,TGTGCCAGCAGCTTACAGGGGGACTACGAGCAGTACTTC,CASSLQGDYEQYF
.,.,TRBJ2-2,TRBV11-1,TGTGCCAGCAGCCTGACTATGGGCTACACCGGGGAGCTGTTTTTT,CASSLTMGYTGELFF
.,.,TRBJ2-1,TRBV29-1,TGCAGCGTTGTGCTGGCTTCCTACAATGAGCAGTTCTTC,CSVVLASYNEQFF
.,TRBD1,TRBJ1-5,TRBV7-9,TGTGCCAGCAGAGCCGGGACAGACAATCAGCCCCAGCATTTT,CASRAGTDNQPQHF
.,TRBD1,TRBJ1-2,TRBV5-4,TGTGCCAGCAGCCAGGACAGGGGCGATCTCGGATATGGCTACACCTTC,CASSQDRGDLGYGYTF
.,TRBD2,TRBJ2-1,TRBV7-2,TGTGCCAGCAGCTCCCCGGGGAGCGGGAGGGCCAGGGATGAGCAGTTCTTC,CASSSPGSGRARDEQFF
.,.,TRBJ1-5,TRBV27,TGTGCCAGCAGTTTACAGGGTGAACAGCCCCAGCATTTT,CASSLQGEQPQHF
.,.,TRBJ1-5,TRBV18,TGTGCCAGCTCACCGTATGAAAGACGTAGCAATCAGCCCCAGCATTTT,CASSPYERRSNQPQHF
.,TRBD1,TRBJ2-7,TRBV9,TGTGCCAGCAGCGAGACAGGGGGCCGCGACGAGCAGTACTTC,CASSETGGRDEQYF
.,.,TRBJ1-1,TRBV5-5,TGTGCCAGCAGCTTGGGGGGGAACACTGAAGCTTTCTTT,CASSLGGNTEAFF
.,TRBD2,TRBJ2-1,TRBV6-4,TGTGCCAGCAGTGACGTATGGGGGGGCAATGAGCAGTTCTTC,CASSDVWGGNEQFF
.,TRBD2,TRBJ2-3,TRBV7-8,TGTGCCAGCAGCATCCTAGCGGGAGTTATGACAGATACGCAGTATTTT,CASSILAGVMTDTQYF
.,.,TRBJ2-7,TRBV2,TGTGCCAGCGGGTACAGTGACAGAGACATTACGGGAGAGCAGTACTTC,CASGYSDRDITGEQYF
once,.,TRBJ2-3,TRBV28,TGTGCCAGCTGGACGCCCACACTGGTGACAGATACGCAGTATTTT,CASWTPTLVTDTQYF
.,.,TRBJ1-5,TRBV15,TGTGCCACCAGCAGCGGCCTCGACCATAATCAGCCCCAGCATTTT,CATSSGLDHNQPQHF
.,.,TRBJ1-4,TRBV6-1,TGTGCCAGCAGTGAAGAATGGGTGAGACCAACTAATGAAAAACTGTTTTTT,CASSEEWVRPTNEKLFF
.,.,TRBJ1-1,TRBV5-1,TGCGCCAGCAGCTTGGGGACTGTGAACACTGAAGCTTTCTTT,CASSLGTVNTEAFF
.,.,TRBJ2-1,TRBV11-3,TGTGCCAGCAGCTTAAGGGGGGCGGTCAATGAGCAGTTCTTC,CASSLRGAVNEQFF
.,TRBD2,TRBJ2-2,TRBV9,TGTGCCAGCAGCGTAAAACTAGCGGGAGAGGAGCTGTTTTTT,CASSVKLAGEELFF
.,TRBD1,TRBJ1-1,TRBV14,TGTGCCACCTTGAACGACAGGGGGCGCTACTTTGAAGCTTTCTTT,CATLNDRGRYFEAFF
.,.,TRBJ1-1,TRBV10-3,TGTGCCATCAGTGAGTGGGGAAACACTGAAGCTTTCTTT,CAISEWGNTEAFF
.,TRBD2,TRBJ2-2,TRBV27,TGTGCCAGCAGCCAGCGGGAGGGCCCTCCCACCGGGGAGCTGTTTTTT,CASSQREGPPTGELFF
.,.,TRBJ1-3,TRBV2,TGTGCCACCACAGGGTTGGGAAACACCATATATTTT,CATTGLGNTIYF
.,TRBD2,TRBJ2-2,TRBV13,TGTGCCAGCAGCACCCAGCGGGAGGGCCAAAGCACCGGGGAGCTGTTTTTT,CASSTQREGQSTGELFF
few,TRBD1,TRBJ2-2,TRBV29-1,TGCAGCGTTGGACAGGGGACGGGCACCGGGGAGCTGTTTTTT,CSVGQGTGTGELFF